This note documents a single TCR beta chain sequence. Barcoded TCR alpha and TCR beta cDNA libraries with UMIs came from 5'RACE using constant-segment primers. TCRdb called the 5' RACE reads again in MiXCR, with one record for every CDR3 protein. The table lists 270,000 or so distinct CDR3 sequences, about a sixth of them singletons. The sample belongs to a study of T-cell memory formation after mild COVID-19. This receptor was taken from a man aged 18 to 29 who had mild COVID-19 (a few samples of this study predate the infection). Cell type and time point are not known. The sequenced sample consisted of PBMCs or a T cell subset sorted from them (not recorded which).

The CDR3: CASSLVSSRGETQYF. The CDR3 region has the DNA TGTGCCAGCAGCTTAGTTTCCTCGCGTGGAGAGACCCAGTACTTC. The J gene is TRBJ2-5, the V gene TRBV7-2; D is unclear. Trimming removed 1 base from V and 4 bases from J, with 13 bases in between. Germline values: CDR1 SGHTA, CDR2 FQGNSA. The CDR3 has 15 residues.